A single sample is the source of the 11 T cell receptor beta chains below, sequenced in a study of molecular identifiers for immune sequencing clone quantification. Using its own MiXCR run on the PCR reads, TCRdb lists one record per CDR3 protein. Altogether about 640,000 distinct CDR3 sequences are present, 15% to 20% being singletons, with the ten largest covering around 0.86%. Sequenced sample: naive CD8+ T cells from blood, with Jurkat cell RNA spiked in. As to subset: FACS-sorted CD8+CD4-CCR7+CD45RA+ naive T cells. Every receptor here comes from a human donor in good health. Some libraries in this study had Jurkat cell RNA spiked in.

This clonotype was seen at least ten times. The V call is TRBV5-1, the J call TRBJ1-1; 7 positions agree with TRBD1. The trim removed 2 bases at V and 4 bases at J, leaving 8 bases unmatched. CDR1 SGHRS and CDR2 YFSETQ come from the germline V gene. The CDR3 has 15 amino acids. The CDR3 DNA sequence: TGCGCCAGCAGCTTTCACCACAGGGGATCCACTGAAGCTTTCTTT. Translated: CASSFHHRGSTEAFF.

This clonotype came up a few times. This chain uses TRBV27 with TRBJ1-1; 9 bases are shared with TRBD1. The trim removed 6 bases at V and 4 bases at J, leaving 6 bases unmatched. This CDR3 is built from 14 residues. Germline CDR1 and CDR2: MNHEY and SMNVEV (reference sequence). The CDR3 reads CASRTQGAGTEAFF. The CDR3 bases are TGTGCCAGCAGGACACAGGGGGCGGGCACTGAAGCTTTCTTT.

This clonotype was seen repeatedly, ten times or more. The chain is built from TRBV20-1 and TRBJ2-7, with 9 bases identical to TRBD1. Germline V gene sequence: CDR1 DFQATT, CDR2 SNEGSKA (reference sequence). The CDR3 runs 14 residues. The V gene end was trimmed by 6 bases and the J gene end by 1 base; junction bases not matched to a gene: 7. Here the CDR3 reads CSALDRGRSYEQYF. DNA for the CDR3: TGCAGTGCCCTGGACAGGGGACGTTCCTACGAGCAGTACTTC.

This clonotype came up many times. The chain uses TRBV12-3 or TRBV12-4 and TRBJ1-5; possible D gene TRBD1, 5 bases. The CDR3 runs to 14 residues. Trimming cost V 6 bases and J 4 bases, with 13 bases left between them. Here the CDR3 DNA reads TGTGCCAGCAGCCCTGACAGCAATAATCAGCCCCAGCATTTT. This encodes CASSPDSNNQPQHF.

Comment on this clonotype: Because the CDR3 is missing its conserved closing phenylalanine or tryptophan, this is likely a read error. The rearrangement joins TRBV4-3 to TRBJ2-7, with a weak D call TRBD1 (5 bases). Germline-derived CDR1 and CDR2 are LGHNA and YSLEER. V lost 1 base and J lost 6, with 10 bases in between. This CDR3 comprises 13 residues. This CDR3 is CASSQGPGSEQYS. In DNA form, the CDR3 reads TGCGCCAGCAGCCAAGGTCCAGGGTCCGAGCAGTACTCC.

Turning to this clonotype: A much larger clonotype is one base distant, so this may be a read error. The chain recombines TRBV6-5 with TRBJ2-2; no definite D call. V was trimmed by 2 bases and J by 6 bases, leaving 7 bases between them. Germline V lookup: CDR1 MNHEY, CDR2 SVGAGI. This CDR3 region has 13 residues. In DNA, the CDR3 is TGTGCCAGCAGTTACGCTGAGCCCGGGGAGCTGTTTTTT. Residues: CASSYAEPGELFF.

At least ten counts were recorded for this clonotype. The chain combines TRBV9 with TRBJ2-1; 8 positions match TRBD2. The CDR3 covers 15 residues. Germline V gene sequence: CDR1 SGDLS, CDR2 YYNGEE. J lost 7 bases, V lost 4 bases, and 10 bases had no gene match. DNA of the CDR3: TGTGCCAGCAGCCCCCCGAGTAGCGGGGCAAATGAGCAGTTCTTC. Encoded protein: CASSPPSSGANEQFF. Full variable domain (rest looked up from reference TRBV9 and TRBJ2-1): DSGVTQTPKHLITATGQRVTLRCSPRSGDLSVYWYQQSLDQGLQFLIQYYNGEERAKGNILERFSAQQFPDLHSELNLSSLELGDSALYFCASSPPSSGANEQFFGPGTRLTVL.

With respect to this clonotype: Given a much more abundant clone one base away, this may be a read error. The V call is TRBV12-3 or TRBV12-4, the J call TRBJ2-3; 8 bases are a match to TRBD1. The trim removed 4 bases at V and 6 bases at J, leaving 9 bases unmatched. The CDR3 runs to 15 residues. As DNA, the CDR3 is TGTGCCAGCAGTTCCCGGGCAGGGGGCGGGGATACGCAGTATTTT. It yields the protein CASSSRAGGGDTQYF.

As regards this clonotype: The conserved closing phenylalanine or tryptophan is absent in this CDR3, likely reflecting a read error. V gene TRBV5-5 combines with J gene TRBJ2-2; D is perhaps TRBD1 or TRBD2 (5 bases each). The ends were cut back, 3 bases at V and 0 bases at J, with 9 bases in the middle. The germline V gene has CDR1 SGHKS and CDR2 YYEKEE (reference sequence). The CDR3 is made up of 15 amino acids. The CDR3 reads CASSWGRPNTGELFL. DNA of the CDR3: TGTGCCAGCAGCTGGGGACGGCCGAACACCGGGGAGCTGTTTCTT.

This clonotype was picked up many times. This chain connects TRBV19 to TRBJ1-5; the D is unclear. Germline loops: CDR1 LNHDA, CDR2 SQIVND (reference sequence). This CDR3 region has 14 residues. Trimming stripped 3 bases from V and 4 bases from J, with 10 bases between. CDR3 DNA sequence: TGTGCCAGTAGTATTAAGTACCCTAATCAGCCCCAGCATTTT. Residues: CASSIKYPNQPQHF. Full variable domain (missing parts from reference TRBV19 and TRBJ1-5): DGGITQSPKYLFRKEGQNVTLSCEQNLNHDAMYWYRQDPGQGLRLIYYSQIVNDFQKGDIAEGYSVSREKKESFPLTVTSAQKNPTAFYLCASSIKYPNQPQHFGDGTRLSIL.

As regards this clonotype: A much larger clone differs by one base, so this may be a read error. This rearrangement joins TRBV10-2 to TRBJ2-3; D gene unclear. The CDR3 runs 13 residues. Trimming stripped 3 bases from V and 6 bases from J, with 10 bases between. Looked up from germline, CDR1 is WSHSY and CDR2 is SAAADI. Here the CDR3 reads CASSDGPWDTQYF. The CDR3 DNA follows: TGCGCCAGCAGTGACGGTCCCTGGGATACGCAGTATTTT.